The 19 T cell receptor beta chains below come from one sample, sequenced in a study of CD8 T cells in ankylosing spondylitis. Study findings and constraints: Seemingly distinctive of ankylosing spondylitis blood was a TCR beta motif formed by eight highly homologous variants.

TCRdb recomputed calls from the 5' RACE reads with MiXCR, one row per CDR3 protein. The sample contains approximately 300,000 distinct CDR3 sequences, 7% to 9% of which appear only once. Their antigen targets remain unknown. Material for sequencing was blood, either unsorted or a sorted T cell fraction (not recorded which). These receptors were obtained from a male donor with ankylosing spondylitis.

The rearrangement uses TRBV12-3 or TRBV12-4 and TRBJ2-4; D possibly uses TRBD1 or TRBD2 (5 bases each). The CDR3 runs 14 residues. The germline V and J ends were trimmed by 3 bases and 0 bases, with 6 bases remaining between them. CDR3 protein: CASSFGTAKNIQYF. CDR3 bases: TGTGCCAGCAGTTTTGGGACAGCCAAAAACATTCAGTACTTC.

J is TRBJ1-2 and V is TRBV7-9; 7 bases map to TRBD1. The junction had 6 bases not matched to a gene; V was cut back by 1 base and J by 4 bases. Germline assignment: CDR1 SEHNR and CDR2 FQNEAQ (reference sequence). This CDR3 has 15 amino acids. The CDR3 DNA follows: TGTGCCAGCAGCTTAGAAGGGGGCGCCGGCTATGGCTACACCTTC. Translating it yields CASSLEGGAGYGYTF.

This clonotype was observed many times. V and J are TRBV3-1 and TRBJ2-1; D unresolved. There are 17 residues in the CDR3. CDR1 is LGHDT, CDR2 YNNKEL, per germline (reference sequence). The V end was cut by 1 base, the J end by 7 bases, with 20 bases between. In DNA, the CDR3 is TGTGCCAGCAGCCAAGGGTCCGGGCTTAGAGCAGTAAATGAGCAGTTCTTC. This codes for CASSQGSGLRAVNEQFF.

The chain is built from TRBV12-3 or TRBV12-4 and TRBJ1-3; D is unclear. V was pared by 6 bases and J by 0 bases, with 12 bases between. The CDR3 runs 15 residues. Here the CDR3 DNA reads TGTGCCAGCAGAATGGACCTCAACTCTGGAAACACCATATATTTT. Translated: CASRMDLNSGNTIYF.

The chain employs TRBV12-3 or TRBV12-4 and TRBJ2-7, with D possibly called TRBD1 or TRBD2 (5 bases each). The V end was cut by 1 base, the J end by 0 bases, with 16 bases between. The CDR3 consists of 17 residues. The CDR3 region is CASSLGRGGTSSYEQYF. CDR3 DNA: TGTGCCAGCAGTTTAGGAAGGGGCGGAACTAGCTCCTACGAGCAGTACTTC.

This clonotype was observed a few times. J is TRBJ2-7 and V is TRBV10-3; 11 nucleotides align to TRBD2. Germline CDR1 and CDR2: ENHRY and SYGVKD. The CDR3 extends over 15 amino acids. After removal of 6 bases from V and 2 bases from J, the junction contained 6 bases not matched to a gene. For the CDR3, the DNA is TGTGCCATCAGAGCCGGGACTAGCGGTCCCTACGAGCAGTACTTC. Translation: CAIRAGTSGPYEQYF.

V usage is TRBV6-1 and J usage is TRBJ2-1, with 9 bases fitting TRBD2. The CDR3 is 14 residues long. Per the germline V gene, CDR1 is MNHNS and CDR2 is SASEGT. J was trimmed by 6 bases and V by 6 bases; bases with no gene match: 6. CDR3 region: CASSVAGVANEQFF. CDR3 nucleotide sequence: TGTGCCAGCAGCGTAGCGGGAGTCGCCAATGAGCAGTTCTTC.

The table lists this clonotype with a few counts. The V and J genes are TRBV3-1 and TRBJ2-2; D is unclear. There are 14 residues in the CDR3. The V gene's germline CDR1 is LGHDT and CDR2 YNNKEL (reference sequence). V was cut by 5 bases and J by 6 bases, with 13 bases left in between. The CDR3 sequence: CASSTTRLSGELFF. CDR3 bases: TGTGCCAGCAGCACCACCCGACTGTCCGGGGAGCTGTTTTTT. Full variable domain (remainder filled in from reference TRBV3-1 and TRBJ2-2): DTAVSQTPKYLVTQMGNDKSIKCEQNLGHDTMYWYKQDSKKFLKIMFSYNNKELIINETVPNRFSPKSPDKAHLNLHINSLELGDSAVYFCASSTTRLSGELFFGEGSRLTVL.

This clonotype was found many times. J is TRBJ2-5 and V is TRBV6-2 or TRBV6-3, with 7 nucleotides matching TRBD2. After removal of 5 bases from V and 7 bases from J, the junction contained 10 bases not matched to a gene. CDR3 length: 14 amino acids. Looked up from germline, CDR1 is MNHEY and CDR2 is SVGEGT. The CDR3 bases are TGTGCCAGCAGTCGGGGAACATCGGGGGGGACCCAGTACTTC. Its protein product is CASSRGTSGGTQYF.

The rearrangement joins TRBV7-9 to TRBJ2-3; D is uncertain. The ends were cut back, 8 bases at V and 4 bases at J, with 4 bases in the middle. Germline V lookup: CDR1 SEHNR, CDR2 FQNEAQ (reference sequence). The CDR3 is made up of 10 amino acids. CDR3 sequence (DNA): TGTGCCAGCGAATCAGATACGCAGTATTTT. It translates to CASESDTQYF.

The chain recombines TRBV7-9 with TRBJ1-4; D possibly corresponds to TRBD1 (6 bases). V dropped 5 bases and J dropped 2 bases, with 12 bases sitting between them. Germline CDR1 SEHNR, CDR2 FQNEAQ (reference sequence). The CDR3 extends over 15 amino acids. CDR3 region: CASSRFTGTNEKLFF. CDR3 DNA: TGTGCCAGCAGCCGATTCACAGGGACTAATGAAAAACTGTTTTTT.

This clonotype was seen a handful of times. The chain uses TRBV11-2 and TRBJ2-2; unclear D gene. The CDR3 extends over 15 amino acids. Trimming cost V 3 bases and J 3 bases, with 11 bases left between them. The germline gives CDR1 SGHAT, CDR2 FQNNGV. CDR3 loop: CASSLGIGDTGELFF. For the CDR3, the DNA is TGTGCCAGCAGCTTGGGTATTGGGGACACCGGGGAGCTGTTTTTT.

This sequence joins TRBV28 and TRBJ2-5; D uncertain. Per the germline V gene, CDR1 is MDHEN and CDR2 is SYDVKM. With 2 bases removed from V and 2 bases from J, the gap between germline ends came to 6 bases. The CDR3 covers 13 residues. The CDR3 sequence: CASSLTVQETQYF. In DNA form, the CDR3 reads TGTGCCAGCAGTTTAACAGTTCAAGAGACCCAGTACTTC.

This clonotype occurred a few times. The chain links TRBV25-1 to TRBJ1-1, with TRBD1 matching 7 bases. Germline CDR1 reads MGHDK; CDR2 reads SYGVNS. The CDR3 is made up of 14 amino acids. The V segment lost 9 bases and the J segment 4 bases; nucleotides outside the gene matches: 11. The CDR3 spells CASTQTGMGTEAFF. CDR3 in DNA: TGTGCCAGTACCCAGACAGGGATGGGCACTGAAGCTTTCTTT.

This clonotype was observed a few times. This CDR3 reads CSATGKETQYF. As DNA, the CDR3 is TGCAGTGCTACGGGGAAAGAGACCCAGTACTTC. The chain carries TRBV20-1 and TRBJ2-5; a weak D match, TRBD2 (5 bases). There are 11 residues in the CDR3. Trimming took off 4 bases at V and 3 bases at J, with 6 bases between the two ends. CDR1 is DFQATT, CDR2 SNEGSKA, per germline (reference sequence).

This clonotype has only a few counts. As DNA, the CDR3 is TGTGCCAGCAGTTTCCCCACTGGAGAGGATACGCAGTATTTT. Its translation: CASSFPTGEDTQYF. The chain carries TRBV28 and TRBJ2-3, with D unresolved. Germline CDR1 reads MDHEN; CDR2 reads SYDVKM. Trimming removed 3 bases at V and 6 bases at J, with 13 bases between. This CDR3 has 14 residues. The variable domain in full, completed from reference TRBV28 and TRBJ2-3, reads DVKVTQSSRYLVKRTGEKVFLECVQDMDHENMFWYRQDPGLGLRLIYFSYDVKMKEKGDIPEGYSVSREKKERFSLILESASTNQTSMYLCASSFPTGEDTQYFGPGTRLTVL.

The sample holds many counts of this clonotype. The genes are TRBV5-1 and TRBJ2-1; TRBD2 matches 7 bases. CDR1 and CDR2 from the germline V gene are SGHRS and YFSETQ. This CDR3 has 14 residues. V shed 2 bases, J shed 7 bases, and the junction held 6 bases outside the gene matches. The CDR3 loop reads CASSFSGIQNEQFF. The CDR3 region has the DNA TGCGCCAGCAGCTTCAGCGGGATTCAGAATGAGCAGTTCTTC.

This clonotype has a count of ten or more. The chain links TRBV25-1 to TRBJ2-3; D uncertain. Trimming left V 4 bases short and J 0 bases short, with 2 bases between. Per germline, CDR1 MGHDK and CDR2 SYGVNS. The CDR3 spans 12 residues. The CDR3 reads CASSGSTDTQYF. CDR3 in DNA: TGTGCCAGCAGTGGTAGCACAGATACGCAGTATTTT. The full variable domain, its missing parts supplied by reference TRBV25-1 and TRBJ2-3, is EADIYQTPRYLVIGTGKKITLECSQTMGHDKMYWYQQDPGMELHLIHYSYGVNSTEKGDLSSESTVSRIRTEHFPLTLESARPSHTSQYLCASSGSTDTQYFGPGTRLTVL.

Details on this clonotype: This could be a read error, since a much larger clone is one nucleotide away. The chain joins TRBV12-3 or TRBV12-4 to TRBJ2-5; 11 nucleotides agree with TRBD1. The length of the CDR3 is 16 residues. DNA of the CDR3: TGTGCCAGCAGCCTGCCTTGGACAGGGGGCAGAGAGACCCAGTGCTTC. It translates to CASSLPWTGGRETQCF.